This T cell receptor beta chain was identified in a study of CD8+CD57+ T cells in acquired aplastic anemia. On the study more broadly: The DNA of sorted CD4+ and CD8+ cells averaged roughly 3.2 ug. General study findings and limits: CD8+ Simpson's diversity did not differ significantly between patients and controls.

The CDR3 runs 16 residues. Losses at the gene ends were 4 bases for V and 6 bases for J; bases not matched to a gene: 9. Germline lookup yields CDR1 MDHEN and CDR2 SYDVKM. This clonotype was detected a few times. Its specificity is not known. Investigators profiled TCR beta VDJ and CDR3 from genomic DNA template. TCRdb reprocessed the reads via MiXCR and lists one record per CDR3 protein. Among roughly 170,000 distinct CDR3 sequences, 45% to 60% were seen once, and the ten largest hold over 10%. Flow cytometry had shown expanded CD8+CD57+ cells in the patients chosen for sequencing. In all patients, the disease was severe acquired aplastic anemia. None of the patients had been given any therapy when their blood was sampled.

The chain joins TRBV28 to TRBJ1-2, with 12 bases identical to TRBD1. The material sequenced was sorted CD4+, CD8+, or CD8+CD57+ T cells (not recorded which) from PBMCs. The origin of this receptor is a human donor with aplastic anemia. CDR3 region: CASSSGTGGKTDGYTF. CDR3 nucleotide sequence: TGTGCCAGCAGTTCAGGGACAGGGGGCAAGACGGATGGCTACACCTTC.